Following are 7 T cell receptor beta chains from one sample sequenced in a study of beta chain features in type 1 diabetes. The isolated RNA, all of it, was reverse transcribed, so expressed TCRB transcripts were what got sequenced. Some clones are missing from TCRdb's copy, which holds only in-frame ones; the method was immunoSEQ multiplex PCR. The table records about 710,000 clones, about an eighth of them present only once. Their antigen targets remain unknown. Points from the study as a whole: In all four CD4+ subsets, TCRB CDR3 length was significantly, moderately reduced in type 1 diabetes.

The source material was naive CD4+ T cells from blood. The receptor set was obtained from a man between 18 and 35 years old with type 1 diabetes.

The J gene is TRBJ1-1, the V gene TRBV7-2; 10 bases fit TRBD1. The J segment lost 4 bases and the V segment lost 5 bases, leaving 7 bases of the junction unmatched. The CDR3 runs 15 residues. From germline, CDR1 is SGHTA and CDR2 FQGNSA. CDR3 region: CASSRDRGRVTEAFF. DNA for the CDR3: TGTGCCAGCAGCCGGGACAGGGGTCGGGTCACTGAAGCTTTCTTT.

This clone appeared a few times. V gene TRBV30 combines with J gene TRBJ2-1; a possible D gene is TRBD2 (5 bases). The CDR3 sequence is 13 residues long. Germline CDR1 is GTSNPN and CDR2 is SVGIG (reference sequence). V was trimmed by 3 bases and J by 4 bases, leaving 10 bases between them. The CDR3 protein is CAWSGLEYNEQFF. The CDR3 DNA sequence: TGTGCCTGGAGCGGACTGGAGTACAATGAGCAGTTCTTC. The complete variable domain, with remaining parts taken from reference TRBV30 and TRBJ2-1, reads SQTIHQWPATLVQPVGSPLSLECTVEGTSNPNLYWYRQAAGRGLQLLFYSVGIGQISSEVPQNLSASRPQDRQFILSSKKLLLSDSGFYLCAWSGLEYNEQFFGPGTRLTVL.

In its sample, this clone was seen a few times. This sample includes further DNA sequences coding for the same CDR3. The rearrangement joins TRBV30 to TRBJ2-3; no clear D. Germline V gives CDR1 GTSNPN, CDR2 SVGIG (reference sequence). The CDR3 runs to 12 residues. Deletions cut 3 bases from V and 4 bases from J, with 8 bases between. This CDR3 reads CAWSPGADTQYF. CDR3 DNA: TGTGCCTGGAGCCCGGGCGCAGATACGCAGTATTTT. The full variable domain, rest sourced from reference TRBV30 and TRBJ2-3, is SQTIHQWPATLVQPVGSPLSLECTVEGTSNPNLYWYRQAAGRGLQLLFYSVGIGQISSEVPQNLSASRPQDRQFILSSKKLLLSDSGFYLCAWSPGADTQYFGPGTRLTVL.

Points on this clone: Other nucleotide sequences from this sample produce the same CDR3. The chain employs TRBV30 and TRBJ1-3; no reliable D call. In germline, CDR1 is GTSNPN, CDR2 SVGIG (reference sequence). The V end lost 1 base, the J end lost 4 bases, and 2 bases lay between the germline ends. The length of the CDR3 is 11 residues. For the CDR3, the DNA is TGTGCCTGGAGTGCGGGAAACACCATATATTTT. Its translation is CAWSAGNTIYF.

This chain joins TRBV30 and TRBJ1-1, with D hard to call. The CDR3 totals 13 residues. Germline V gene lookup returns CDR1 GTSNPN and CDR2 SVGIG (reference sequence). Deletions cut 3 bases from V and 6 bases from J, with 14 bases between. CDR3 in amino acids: CAWRIRPRAEAFF. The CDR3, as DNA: TGTGCCTGGAGAATCAGGCCGAGGGCTGAAGCTTTCTTT.

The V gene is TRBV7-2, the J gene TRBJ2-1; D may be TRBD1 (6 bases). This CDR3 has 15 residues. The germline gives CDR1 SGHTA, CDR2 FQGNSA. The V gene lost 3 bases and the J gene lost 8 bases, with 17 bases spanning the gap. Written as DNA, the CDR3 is TGTGCCAGCAGCTTGGGGCAGGGGCCGGTCGATGAGCAGTTCTTC. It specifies CASSLGQGPVDEQFF.

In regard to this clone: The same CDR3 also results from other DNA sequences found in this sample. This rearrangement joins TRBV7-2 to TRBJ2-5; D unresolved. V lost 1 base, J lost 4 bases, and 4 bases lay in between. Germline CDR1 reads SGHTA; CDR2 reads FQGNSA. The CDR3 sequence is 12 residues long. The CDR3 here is CASSLVRETQYF. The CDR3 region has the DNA TGTGCCAGCAGCTTAGTGAGAGAGACCCAGTACTTC.